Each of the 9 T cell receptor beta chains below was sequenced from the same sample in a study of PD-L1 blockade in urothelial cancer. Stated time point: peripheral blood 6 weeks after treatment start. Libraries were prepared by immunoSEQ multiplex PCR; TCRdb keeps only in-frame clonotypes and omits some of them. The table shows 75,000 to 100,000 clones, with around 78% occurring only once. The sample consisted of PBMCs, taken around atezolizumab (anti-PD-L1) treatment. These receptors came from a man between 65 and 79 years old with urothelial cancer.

CDR3 in DNA: TGTGCCAGCAGCTTCCAACAGGGAACCGGGGAGCTGTTTTTT. Encoded protein: CASSFQQGTGELFF. V and J are TRBV11-3 and TRBJ2-2; D may be TRBD1 (6 bases). The V gene's germline CDR1 is SGHNT and CDR2 YENEEA. The CDR3 consists of 14 residues. V lost 3 bases and J lost 5, with 10 bases in between.

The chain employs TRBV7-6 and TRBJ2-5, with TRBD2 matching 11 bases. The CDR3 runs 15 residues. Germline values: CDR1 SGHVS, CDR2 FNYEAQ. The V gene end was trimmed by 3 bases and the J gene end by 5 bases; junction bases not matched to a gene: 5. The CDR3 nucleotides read TGTGCCAGCAGCTTCTCGACTAGCGGGGTCGAGACCCAGTACTTC. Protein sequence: CASSFSTSGVETQYF.

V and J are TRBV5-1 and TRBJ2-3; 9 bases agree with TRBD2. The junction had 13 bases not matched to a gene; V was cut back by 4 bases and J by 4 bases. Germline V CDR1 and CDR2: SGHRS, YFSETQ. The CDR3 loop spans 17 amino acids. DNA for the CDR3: TGCGCCAGCAGCCCCGAGGGTAGCGGGGGCAGGTCAGATACGCAGTATTTT. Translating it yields CASSPEGSGGRSDTQYF.

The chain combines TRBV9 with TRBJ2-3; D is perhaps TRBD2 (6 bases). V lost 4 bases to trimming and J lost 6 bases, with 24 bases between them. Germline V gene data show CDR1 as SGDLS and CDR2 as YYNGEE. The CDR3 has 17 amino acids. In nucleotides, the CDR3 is TGTGCCAGCAGCATAGCGCAAGGTGGAGGGGTCCAGGATACGCAGTATTTT. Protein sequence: CASSIAQGGGVQDTQYF.

CDR3 sequence reads: CASTSGLSYNEQFF. The CDR3 nucleotides are TGCGCCAGCACCTCGGGACTCTCATACAATGAGCAGTTCTTC. The V call is TRBV4-1, the J call TRBJ2-1, with D maybe TRBD2 (6 bases). The CDR3 contains 14 residues. V was trimmed by 7 bases and J by 4 bases, leaving 14 bases between them. Germline CDR1 and CDR2: MGHRA and YSYEKL.

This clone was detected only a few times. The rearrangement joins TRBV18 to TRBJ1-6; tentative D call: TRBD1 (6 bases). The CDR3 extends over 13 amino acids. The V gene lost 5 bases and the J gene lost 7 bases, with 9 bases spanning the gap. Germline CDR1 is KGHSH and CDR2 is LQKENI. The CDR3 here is CASSSGVNSPLHF. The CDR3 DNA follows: TGTGCCAGCTCATCAGGGGTAAATTCACCCCTCCACTTT. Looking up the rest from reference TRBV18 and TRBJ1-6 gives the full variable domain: NAGVMQNPRHLVRRRGQEARLRCSPMKGHSHVYWYRQLPEEGLKFMVYLQKENIIDESGMPKERFSAEFPKEGPSILRIQQVVRGDSAAYFCASSSGVNSPLHFGNGTRLTVT.

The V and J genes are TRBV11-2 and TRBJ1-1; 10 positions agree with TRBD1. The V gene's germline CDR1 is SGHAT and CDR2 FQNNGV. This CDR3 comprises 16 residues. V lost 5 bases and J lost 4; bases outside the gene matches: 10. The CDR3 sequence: CASSPRQGAIGTEAFF. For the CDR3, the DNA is TGTGCCAGCAGCCCCCGACAGGGGGCGATTGGCACTGAAGCTTTCTTT. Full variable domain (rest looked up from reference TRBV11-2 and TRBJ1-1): EAGVAQSPRYKIIEKRQSVAFWCNPISGHATLYWYQQILGQGPKLLIQFQNNGVVDDSQLPKDRFSAERLKGVDSTLKIQPAKLEDSAVYLCASSPRQGAIGTEAFFGQGTRLTVV.

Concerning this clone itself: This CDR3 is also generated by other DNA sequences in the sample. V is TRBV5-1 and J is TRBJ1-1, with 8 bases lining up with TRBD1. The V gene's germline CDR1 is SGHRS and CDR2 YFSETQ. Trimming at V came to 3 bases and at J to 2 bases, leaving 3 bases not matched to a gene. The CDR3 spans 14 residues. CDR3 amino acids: CASSSGQGNTEAFF. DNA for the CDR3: TGCGCCAGCAGCTCCGGACAGGGAAACACTGAAGCTTTCTTT.

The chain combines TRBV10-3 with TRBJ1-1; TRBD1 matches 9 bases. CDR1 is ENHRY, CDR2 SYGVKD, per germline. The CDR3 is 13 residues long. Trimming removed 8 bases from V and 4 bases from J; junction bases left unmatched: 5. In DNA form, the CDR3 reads TGTGCCATCGGTCAACAGGGGGCCACTGAAGCTTTCTTT. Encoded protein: CAIGQQGATEAFF.